This TCR beta chain came from a study of T cells in Graves' hyperthyroidism and ophthalmopathy (dated by TCRdb to about 2019). About the investigation overall: Peripheral blood was collected at initial diagnosis, before any treatment. Once sampling was done, hyperthyroidism patients were given methimazole at a starting dose of 30 mg daily, whereas ophthalmopathy patients were given high-dose intravenous methylprednisolone. In addition, the study compared T-cell repertoires in thyroid tissue and in blood from five to seven Graves' hyperthyroidism patients. To identify distinguishing TCR V-J signatures, a discovery cohort of around 98 patients was used, comprising some 45 with Graves' ophthalmopathy and 57 with stable Graves' hyperthyroidism. An independent validation cohort of about 19 hyperthyroidism patients and approximately 15 patients who later progressed to ophthalmopathy tested prospective prediction of ophthalmopathy. The roughly 100 discovery patients were randomly divided into training and test sets at a 7:3 ratio. According to the paper, TCR Vbeta CDR3 sequencing was carried out on about 140 peripheral blood samples, which came from under 50 ophthalmopathy, approximately 72 hyperthyroidism and roughly 17 progressor patients.

CDR1 and CDR2, looked up from the germline V gene, are ENHRY and SYGVKD. Measured from the cysteine to the phenylalanine, the CDR3 is 15 residues long. The entry retains the CDR3 DNA only, 45 bases that are in frame from base 1. V and J are trimmed by 4 bases and 0 bases, and the gene matches miss 0 bases of the junction. The TCR beta CDR3 regions were amplified from the RNA transcripts. The TCR CDR3 was subjected to a first round of RT-PCR using the HTBI primer set and the Qiagen OneStep RT-PCR kit. Libraries were constructed in a second round of multiplex PCR, after which size selection and purification were carried out. Libraries were sequenced paired-end with 100 bp reads on an Illumina HiSeq2000. The source study handled its data this way. SOAPnuke was used to process the raw data, removing reads that contained adapters or uncalled bases, had a mean Phred below 15, or lacked an exact match to the constant primer or identifier. COPE v1.2.5 was used to merge high-quality paired reads, and clonotypes were defined as unique nucleotide sequences. MiTCR v1.1 was used to align clonotypes to the IMGT TRBV, TRBD and TRBJ reference segments. Only V-J combinations with frequency above 0.0001, covering 99% to 99.2% of repertoires, were analysed. The TCS score was defined as F50 (clonal expansion) divided by E x V (chaos), with BLOSUM62-based TCRdist calculated between CDR3 peptides within each V-J. Welch's t-statistics and random forest reduced around 520 V-J features to roughly 13, which were used in a naive Bayes classifier (R e1071). The public reads were reanalyzed by TCRdb: fastp trimming at Q25, MiXCR alignment, in-frame beta chains only. Here each entry gathers all rows of one CDR3 protein and keeps the most common genes and DNA. V and J calls and clone size were set by TCRdb, not the authors. In all, the sample holds about 610,000 distinct CDR3 sequences, and about a sixth of those were seen once. Roughly 3% of the sample goes to the ten largest clones.

General conclusions and limits of the study: In validation, the model predicted progression to ophthalmopathy a median of approximately 6.6 months before onset, with about 70% sensitivity and roughly 79% specificity. Most expanded thyroid clonotypes (frequency above 0.001) were also detected in blood, a finding suggesting that blood repertoires may reflect thyroid immune responses. A 13 V-J signature model separated ophthalmopathy from stable hyperthyroidism, with around 88% sensitivity and approximately 81% specificity in cross-validation and 80%/75% in testing. No statistical method was used to fix the sample size in advance, and group allocation was not hidden from the investigators.

In the ophthalmopathy patients, disease was moderately to severely active, with a Clinical Activity Score of 3 or more, a NOSPECS grade of 4 or more, and a duration of less than 3 months. The study excluded patients with uncontrolled infections, other autoimmune diseases, pregnancy or lactation. Clinical symptoms, serum thyroxine and TRAb, thyroid ultrasound, and orbital computed tomography formed the basis for the diagnoses. PBMCs were isolated from about 9.2 ml of fresh peripheral blood by Ficoll-Paque density gradient centrifugation. Total RNA was extracted with Trizol reagent, and quality was checked on an Agilent 2100 Bioanalyzer. About this clonotype itself: Its recognized antigen is unknown. Nothing much larger sits one base from this clone, and base qualities are not available.

This sequence originates from a woman aged 35 to 49 with Graves' ophthalmopathy. This sequence uses TRBV10-3 and TRBJ1-6; 7 of the junction bases match TRBD1. The sample comprised blood. DNA sequence: TGTGCCATCAGTGCAGGGGGCTCCTATAATTCACCCCTCCACTTT. It codes for CAISAGGSYNSPLHF.